Here is one TCR beta chain with its context. Germline CDR1 reads MNHEY; CDR2 reads SMNVEV (reference sequence). CDR3 length equals 16 residues. V lost 1 base and J lost 5, with 15 bases in between. The data belong to a study of T cell responses to AZD1222 COVID-19 vaccine. The repertoire was sequenced with immunoSEQ multiplex PCR; TCRdb's copy has only in-frame clones and lacks some. The sample holds about 180,000 clones, about nine tenths seen once. The V and J genes are TRBV27 and TRBJ2-1, with D possibly TRBD2 on 5 matching bases. The receptor was isolated from an adult who received the AZD1222 COVID-19 vaccine. Sequencing used peripheral blood, obtained 28 days after the second AZD1222 dose. The CDR3 sequence is CASSLLRDRTHNEQFF. The CDR3 bases are TGTGCCAGCAGTTTATTACGGGATAGAACCCACAATGAGCAGTTCTTC.